The rows below give T cell receptor beta chains drawn from one sample of a study of blood T cells in healthy people across ages. Using its own MiXCR run on the 5' RACE reads, TCRdb lists one record per CDR3 protein. Here the sample spans nearly 1 million distinct CDR3 sequences, 45% to 60% being singletons. The sequencing sample was made of blood. These receptors came from a woman aged 55 to 70 in good health. The CDR3 runs from the conserved cysteine through the conserved F or W. Clone size is not always given. Where it is, it says once, few, many or a class for expanded clones.

V	size	J	CDR3
TRBV6-2/TRBV6-3	-	TRBJ1-5	CASSYRDLQPQHF
TRBV15	few	TRBJ2-5	CATSSGGQGGSETQYF
TRBV5-1	-	TRBJ2-5	CASSLDERRKTQYF
TRBV5-1	-	-	CASSSQLGVLSKSIQYF
TRBV7-2	-	TRBJ2-5	CASSVQGNQETQYF
TRBV20-1	-	TRBJ2-5	CSAPSRGPQETQYF
TRBV15	few	TRBJ2-3	CATSTLGEGRGSTDTQYF
TRBV4-1	-	TRBJ1-2	CASSQDWRGGYTF
TRBV28	once	TRBJ2-2	CASMGGRGTGELFF
TRBV3-1	-	TRBJ2-1	CASSHGRGGPNNEQFF
TRBV4-3	-	TRBJ1-6	CASSQVEWDNSPLHF
TRBV4-2	-	TRBJ2-3	CASSQVAGGSTDTQYF
TRBV5-1	-	TRBJ2-1	CASSMGLAETNEQFF
TRBV7-9	-	-	CASSPRSRETQYF
TRBV5-1	-	TRBJ2-1	CASSTSSGSREQFF
TRBV20-1	-	TRBJ2-3	CSAKDRGLGDTQYF
TRBV4-1	few	TRBJ2-3	CASSRGVAGGPSTDTQYF